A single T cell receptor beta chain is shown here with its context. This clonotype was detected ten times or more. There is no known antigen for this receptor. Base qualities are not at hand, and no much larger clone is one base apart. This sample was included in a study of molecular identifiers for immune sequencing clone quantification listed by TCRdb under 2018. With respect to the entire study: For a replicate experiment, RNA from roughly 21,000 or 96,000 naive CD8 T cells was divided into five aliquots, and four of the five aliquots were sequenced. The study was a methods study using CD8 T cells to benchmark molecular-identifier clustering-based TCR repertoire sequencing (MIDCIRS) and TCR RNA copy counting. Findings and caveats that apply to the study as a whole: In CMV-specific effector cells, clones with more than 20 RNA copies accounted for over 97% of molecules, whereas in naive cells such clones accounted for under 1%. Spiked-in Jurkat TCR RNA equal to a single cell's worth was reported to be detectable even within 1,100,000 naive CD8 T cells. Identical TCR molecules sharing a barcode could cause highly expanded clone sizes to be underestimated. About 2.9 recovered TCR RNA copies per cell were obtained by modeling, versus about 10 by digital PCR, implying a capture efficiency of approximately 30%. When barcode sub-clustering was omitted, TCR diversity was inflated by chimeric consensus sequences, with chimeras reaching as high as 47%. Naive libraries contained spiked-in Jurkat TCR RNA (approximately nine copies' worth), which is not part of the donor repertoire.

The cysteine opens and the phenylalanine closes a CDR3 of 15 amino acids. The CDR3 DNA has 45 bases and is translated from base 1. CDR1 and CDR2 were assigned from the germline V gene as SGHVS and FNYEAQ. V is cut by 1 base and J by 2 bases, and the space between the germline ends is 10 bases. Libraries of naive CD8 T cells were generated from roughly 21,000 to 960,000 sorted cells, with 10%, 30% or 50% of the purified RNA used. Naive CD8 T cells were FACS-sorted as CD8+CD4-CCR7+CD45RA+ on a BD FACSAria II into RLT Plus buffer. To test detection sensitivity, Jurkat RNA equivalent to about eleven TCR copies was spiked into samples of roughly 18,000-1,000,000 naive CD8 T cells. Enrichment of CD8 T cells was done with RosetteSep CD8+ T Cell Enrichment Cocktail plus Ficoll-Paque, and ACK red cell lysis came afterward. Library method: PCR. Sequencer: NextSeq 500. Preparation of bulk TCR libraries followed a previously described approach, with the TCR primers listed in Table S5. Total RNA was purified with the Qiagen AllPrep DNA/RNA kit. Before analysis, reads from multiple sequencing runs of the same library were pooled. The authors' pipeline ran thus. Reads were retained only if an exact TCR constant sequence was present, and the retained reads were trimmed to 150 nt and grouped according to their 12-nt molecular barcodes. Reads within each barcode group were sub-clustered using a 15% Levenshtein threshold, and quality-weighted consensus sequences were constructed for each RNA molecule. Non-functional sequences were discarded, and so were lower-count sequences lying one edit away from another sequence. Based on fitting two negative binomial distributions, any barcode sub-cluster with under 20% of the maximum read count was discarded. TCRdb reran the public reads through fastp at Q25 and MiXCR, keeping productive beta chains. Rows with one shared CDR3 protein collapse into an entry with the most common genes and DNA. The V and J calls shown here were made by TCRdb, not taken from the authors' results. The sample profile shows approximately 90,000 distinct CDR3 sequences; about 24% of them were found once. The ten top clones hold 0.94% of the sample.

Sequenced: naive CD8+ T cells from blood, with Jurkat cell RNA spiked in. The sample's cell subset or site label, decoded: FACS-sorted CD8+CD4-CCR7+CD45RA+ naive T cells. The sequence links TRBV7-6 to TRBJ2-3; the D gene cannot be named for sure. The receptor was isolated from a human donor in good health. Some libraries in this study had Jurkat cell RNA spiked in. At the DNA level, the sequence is TGTGCCAGCAGCTTAGTAAAAGCTTACACAGATACGCAGTATTTT. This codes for CASSLVKAYTDTQYF.